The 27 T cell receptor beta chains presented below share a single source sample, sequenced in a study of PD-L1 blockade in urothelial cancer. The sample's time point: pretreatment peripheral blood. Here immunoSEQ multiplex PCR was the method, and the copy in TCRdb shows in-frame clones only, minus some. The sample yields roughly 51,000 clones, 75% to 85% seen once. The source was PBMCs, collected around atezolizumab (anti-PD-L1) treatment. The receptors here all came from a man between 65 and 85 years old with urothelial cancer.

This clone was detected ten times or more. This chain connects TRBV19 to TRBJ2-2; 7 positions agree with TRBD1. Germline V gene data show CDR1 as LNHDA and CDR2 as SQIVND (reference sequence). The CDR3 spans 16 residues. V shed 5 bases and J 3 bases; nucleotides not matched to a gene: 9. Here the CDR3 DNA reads TGTGCCAGTAGTCGTATAAGGGGACAGTACACCGGGGAGCTGTTTTTT. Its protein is CASSRIRGQYTGELFF.

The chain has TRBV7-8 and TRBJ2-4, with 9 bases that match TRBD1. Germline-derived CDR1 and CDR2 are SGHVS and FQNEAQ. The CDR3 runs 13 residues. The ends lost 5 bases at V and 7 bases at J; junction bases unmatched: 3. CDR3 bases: TGTGCCAGCAGCCCGGGACAGGGCAACATTCAGTACTTC. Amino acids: CASSPGQGNIQYF.

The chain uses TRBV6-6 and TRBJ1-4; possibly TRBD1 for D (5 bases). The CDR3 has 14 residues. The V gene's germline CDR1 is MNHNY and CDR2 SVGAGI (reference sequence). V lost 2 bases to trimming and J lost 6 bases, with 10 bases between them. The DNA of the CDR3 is TGTGCCAGCAGTTACCAGGGAAGCGATGAAAAACTGTTTTTT. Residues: CASSYQGSDEKLFF.

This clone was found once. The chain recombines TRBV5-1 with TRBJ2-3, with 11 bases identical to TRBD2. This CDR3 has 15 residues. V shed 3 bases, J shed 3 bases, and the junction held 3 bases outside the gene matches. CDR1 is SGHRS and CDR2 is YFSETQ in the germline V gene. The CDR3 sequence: CASSSASGRTDTQYF. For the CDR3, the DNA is TGCGCCAGCAGCTCGGCTAGCGGGAGGACAGATACGCAGTATTTT.

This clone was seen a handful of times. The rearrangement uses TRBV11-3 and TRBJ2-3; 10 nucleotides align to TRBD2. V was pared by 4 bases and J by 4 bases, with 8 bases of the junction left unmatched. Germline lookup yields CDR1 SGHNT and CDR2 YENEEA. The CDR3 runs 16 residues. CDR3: CASSSGPSGSSDTQYF. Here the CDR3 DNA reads TGTGCCAGCAGCTCCGGTCCTAGCGGGAGCTCAGATACGCAGTATTTT.

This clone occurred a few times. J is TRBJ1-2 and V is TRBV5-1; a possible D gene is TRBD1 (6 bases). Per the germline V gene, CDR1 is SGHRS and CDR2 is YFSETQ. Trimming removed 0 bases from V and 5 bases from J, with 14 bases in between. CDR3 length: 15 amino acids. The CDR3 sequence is CASSLAAGAGYGYTF. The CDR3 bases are TGCGCCAGCAGCTTGGCCGCAGGGGCTGGGTATGGCTACACCTTC.

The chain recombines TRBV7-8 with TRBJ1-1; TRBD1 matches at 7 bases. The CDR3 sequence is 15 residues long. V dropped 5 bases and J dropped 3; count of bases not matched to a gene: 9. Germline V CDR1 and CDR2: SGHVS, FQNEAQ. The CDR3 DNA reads TGTGCCAGCAGCCCCCACGACAGGGCGGACACTGAAGCTTTCTTT. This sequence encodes CASSPHDRADTEAFF.

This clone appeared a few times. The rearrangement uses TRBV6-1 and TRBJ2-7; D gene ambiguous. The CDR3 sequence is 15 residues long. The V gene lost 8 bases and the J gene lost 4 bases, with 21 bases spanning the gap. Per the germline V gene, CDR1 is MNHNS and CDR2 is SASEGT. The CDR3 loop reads CASSVQGDIPYEQYF. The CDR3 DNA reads TGTGCCAGCTCCGTACAAGGCGACATACCTTACGAGCAGTACTTC.

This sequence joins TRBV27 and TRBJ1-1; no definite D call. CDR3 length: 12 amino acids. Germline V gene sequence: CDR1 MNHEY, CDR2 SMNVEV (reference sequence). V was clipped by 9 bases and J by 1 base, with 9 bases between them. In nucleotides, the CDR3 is TGTGCCAGTATGGACTGGAACACTGAAGCTTTCTTT. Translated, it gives CASMDWNTEAFF.

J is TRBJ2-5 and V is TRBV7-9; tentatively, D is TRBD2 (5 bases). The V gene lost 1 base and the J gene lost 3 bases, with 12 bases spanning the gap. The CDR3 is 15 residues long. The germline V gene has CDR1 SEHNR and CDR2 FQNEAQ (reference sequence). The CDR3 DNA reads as TGTGCCAGCAGCTTAGGGACTGGGTATGAAGAGACCCAGTACTTC. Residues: CASSLGTGYEETQYF. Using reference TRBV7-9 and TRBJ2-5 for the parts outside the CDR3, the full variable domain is DTGVSQNPRHKITKRGQNVTFRCDPISEHNRLYWYRQTLGQGPEFLTYFQNEAQLEKSRLLSDRFSAERPKGSFSTLEIQRTEQGDSAMYLCASSLGTGYEETQYFGPGTRLLVL.

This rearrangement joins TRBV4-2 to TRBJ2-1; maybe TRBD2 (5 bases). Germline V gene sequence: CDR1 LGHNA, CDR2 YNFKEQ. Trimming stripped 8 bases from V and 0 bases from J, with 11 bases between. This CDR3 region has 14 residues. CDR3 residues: CASGERHSYNEQFF. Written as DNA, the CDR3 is TGTGCCAGCGGGGAGCGGCACTCCTACAATGAGCAGTTCTTC.

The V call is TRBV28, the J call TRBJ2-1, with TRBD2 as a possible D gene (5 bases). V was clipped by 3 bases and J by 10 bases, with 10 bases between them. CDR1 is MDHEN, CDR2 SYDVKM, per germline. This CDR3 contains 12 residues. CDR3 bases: TGTGCCAGCAGTTTTGTCCGGGAAGAGCAGTTCTTC. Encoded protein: CASSFVREEQFF.

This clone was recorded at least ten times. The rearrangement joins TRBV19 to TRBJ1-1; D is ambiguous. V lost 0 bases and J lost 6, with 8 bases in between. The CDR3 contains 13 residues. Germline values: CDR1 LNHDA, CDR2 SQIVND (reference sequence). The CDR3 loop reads CASSIDAGSEAFF. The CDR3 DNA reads TGTGCCAGTAGTATAGATGCAGGTTCTGAAGCTTTCTTT. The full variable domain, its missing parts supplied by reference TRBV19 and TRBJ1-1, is DGGITQSPKYLFRKEGQNVTLSCEQNLNHDAMYWYRQDPGQGLRLIYYSQIVNDFQKGDIAEGYSVSREKKESFPLTVTSAQKNPTAFYLCASSIDAGSEAFFGQGTRLTVV.

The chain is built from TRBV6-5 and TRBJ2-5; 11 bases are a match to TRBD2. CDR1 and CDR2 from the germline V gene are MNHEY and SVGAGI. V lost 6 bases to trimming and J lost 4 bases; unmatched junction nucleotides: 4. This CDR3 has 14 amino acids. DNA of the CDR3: TGTGCCAGCAGCGCCGGGACTAGCGGAGAGACCCAGTACTTC. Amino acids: CASSAGTSGETQYF.

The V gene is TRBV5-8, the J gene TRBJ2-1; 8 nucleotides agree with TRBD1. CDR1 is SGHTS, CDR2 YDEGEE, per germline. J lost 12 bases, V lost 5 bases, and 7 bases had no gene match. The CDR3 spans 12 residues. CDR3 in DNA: TGTGCCAGCAGACCTCGGACAGGGCGGCAGTTCTTC. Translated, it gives CASRPRTGRQFF.

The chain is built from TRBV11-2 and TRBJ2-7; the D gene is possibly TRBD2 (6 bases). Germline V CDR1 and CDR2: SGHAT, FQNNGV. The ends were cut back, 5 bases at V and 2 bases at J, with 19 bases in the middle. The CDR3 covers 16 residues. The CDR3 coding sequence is TGTGCCAGCAGCCCCGTCGGCGGGATCCGTGCCTACGAGCAGTACTTC. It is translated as CASSPVGGIRAYEQYF.

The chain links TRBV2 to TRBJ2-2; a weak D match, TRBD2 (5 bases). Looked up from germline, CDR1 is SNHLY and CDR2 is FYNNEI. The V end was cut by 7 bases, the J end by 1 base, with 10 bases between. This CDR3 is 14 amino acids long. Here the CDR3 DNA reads TGTGCCAGCAAGGCTAGCCGGAACACCGGGGAGCTGTTTTTT. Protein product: CASKASRNTGELFF.

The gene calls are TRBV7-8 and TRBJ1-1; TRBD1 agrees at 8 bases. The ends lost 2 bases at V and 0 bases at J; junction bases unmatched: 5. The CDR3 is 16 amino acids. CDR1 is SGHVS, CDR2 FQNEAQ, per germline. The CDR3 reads CASSLSQGALNTEAFF. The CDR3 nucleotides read TGTGCCAGCAGCTTAAGCCAGGGGGCTCTGAACACTGAAGCTTTCTTT.

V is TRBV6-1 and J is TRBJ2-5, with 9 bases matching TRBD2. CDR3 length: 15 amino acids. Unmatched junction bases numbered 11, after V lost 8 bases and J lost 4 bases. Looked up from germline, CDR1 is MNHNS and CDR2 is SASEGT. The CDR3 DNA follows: TGTGCCAGCCTACTGGTAGCGGGAGCGATAGAGACCCAGTACTTC. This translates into CASLLVAGAIETQYF.

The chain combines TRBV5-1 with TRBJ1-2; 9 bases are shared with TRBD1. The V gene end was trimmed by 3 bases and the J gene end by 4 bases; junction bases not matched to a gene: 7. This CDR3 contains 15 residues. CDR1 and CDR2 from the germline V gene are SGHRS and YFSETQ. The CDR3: CASSSSTGGGYGYTF. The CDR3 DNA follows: TGCGCCAGCAGCTCAAGCACAGGGGGCGGCTATGGCTACACCTTC.

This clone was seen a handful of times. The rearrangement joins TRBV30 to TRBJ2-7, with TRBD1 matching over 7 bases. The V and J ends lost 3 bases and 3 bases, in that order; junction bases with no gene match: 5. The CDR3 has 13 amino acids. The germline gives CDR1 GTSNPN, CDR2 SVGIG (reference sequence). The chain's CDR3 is CAWRYRDSYEQYF. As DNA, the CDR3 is TGTGCCTGGAGATACCGGGACAGCTACGAGCAGTACTTC.

The CDR3 loop reads CSYRQGASGYTF. The CDR3 DNA sequence: TGCAGCTATCGACAGGGGGCGTCTGGCTACACCTTC. The chain is built from TRBV29-1 and TRBJ1-2, with 10 bases fitting TRBD1. This CDR3 contains 12 residues. Trimming at V came to 8 bases and at J to 7 bases, leaving 7 bases not matched to a gene. Germline lookup yields CDR1 SQVTM and CDR2 ANQGSEA. Full variable domain (rest looked up from reference TRBV29-1 and TRBJ1-2): SAVISQKPSRDICQRGTSLTIQCQVDSQVTMMFWYRQQPGQSLTLIATANQGSEATYESGFVIDKFPISRPNLTFSTLTVSNMSPEDSSIYLCSYRQGASGYTFGSGTRLTVV.

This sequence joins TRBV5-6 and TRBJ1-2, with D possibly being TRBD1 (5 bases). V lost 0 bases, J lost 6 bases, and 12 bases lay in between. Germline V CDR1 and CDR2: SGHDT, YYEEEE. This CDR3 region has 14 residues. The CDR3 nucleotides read TGTGCCAGCAGCTTGGTACCGGGGGTGAATGGCTACACCTTC. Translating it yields CASSLVPGVNGYTF.

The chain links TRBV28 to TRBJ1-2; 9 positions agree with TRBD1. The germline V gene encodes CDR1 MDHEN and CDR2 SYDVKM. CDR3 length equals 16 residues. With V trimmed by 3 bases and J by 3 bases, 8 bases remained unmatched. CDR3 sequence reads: CASSFPVGTGHYGYTF. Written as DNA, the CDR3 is TGTGCCAGCAGTTTTCCTGTCGGGACAGGGCACTATGGCTACACCTTC.

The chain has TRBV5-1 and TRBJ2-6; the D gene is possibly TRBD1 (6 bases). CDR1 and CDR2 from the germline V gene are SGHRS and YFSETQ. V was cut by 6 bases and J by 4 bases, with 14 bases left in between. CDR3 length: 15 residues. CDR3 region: CASTRGASGANVLTF. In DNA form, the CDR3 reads TGCGCCAGCACCAGGGGCGCGAGCGGGGCCAACGTCCTGACTTTC. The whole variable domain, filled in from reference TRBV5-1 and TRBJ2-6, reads KAGVTQTPRYLIKTRGQQVTLSCSPISGHRSVSWYQQTPGQGLQFLFEYFSETQRNKGNFPGRFSGRQFSNSRSEMNVSTLELGDSALYLCASTRGASGANVLTFGAGSRLTVL.

The CDR3 loop reads CASSLDGTSGGWFYNEQFF. The CDR3 DNA sequence: TGTGCCAGCAGCTTGGATGGGACTAGCGGAGGGTGGTTCTACAATGAGCAGTTCTTC. The J gene is TRBJ2-1, the V gene TRBV11-3; 11 bases map to TRBD2. CDR1 is SGHNT and CDR2 is YENEEA in the germline V gene. The CDR3 runs 19 residues. J was trimmed by 3 bases and V by 3 bases; bases with no gene match: 13.

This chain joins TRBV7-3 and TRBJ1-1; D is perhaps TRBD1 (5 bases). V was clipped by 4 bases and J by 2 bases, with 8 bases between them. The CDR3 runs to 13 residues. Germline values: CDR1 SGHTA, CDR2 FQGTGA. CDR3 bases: TGTGCCAGCAGCTCCCAGGGAAACACTGAAGCTTTCTTT. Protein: CASSSQGNTEAFF.